This record looks at one T cell receptor beta chain sequence and its context. What it recognizes is unknown. This sample stems from a study of cytomegalovirus exposure and HLA in healthy donors. General study results and limits: Reportedly, HLA-A and HLA-B alleles of most subjects were accurately predicted from TCR beta. Highly shared variants forming one cluster were likely a sequencing artifact. The study flagged some 180 TCR beta chains as cytomegalovirus-associated.

Germline CDR1 reads SGHVS; CDR2 reads FNYEAQ. The CDR3 consists of 15 residues. The ends were cut back, 0 bases at V and 2 bases at J, with 9 bases in the middle. The PCR was carried out with 60 Vbeta primers and 13 Jbeta primers. Clones were read by immunoSEQ multiplex PCR, and TCRdb kept only the in-frame ones, dropping some. Of some 110,000 clones in the sample, around 76% were seen once. This TCR derives from a woman aged 45-65 years in good health and CMV-seropositive. The source material was PBMCs. This chain joins TRBV7-6 and TRBJ2-3; D perhaps matches TRBD1 (6 bases). The CDR3 coding sequence is TGTGCCAGCAGCTTAGCGGGACAAATCACAGATACGCAGTATTTT. This sequence encodes CASSLAGQITDTQYF.